What follows are 12 T cell receptor beta chains derived from one specimen sequenced in a study of cytomegalovirus exposure and HLA in healthy donors. The study ran its PCR with 60 Vbeta and 13 Jbeta primers. Profiling relied on immunoSEQ multiplex PCR, and the TCRdb table lists in-frame clones only, not all of them. This repertoire includes approximately 76,000 clones. The sample taken for sequencing was PBMCs. The receptors were gathered from a man between 18 and 29 years old in good health and CMV-seropositive.

The chain couples TRBV5-4 to TRBJ2-3, with D maybe TRBD1 (5 bases). The CDR3 runs to 15 residues. Germline-derived CDR1 and CDR2 are SGHNT and YYREEE (reference sequence). V dropped 8 bases and J dropped 2 bases, with 18 bases sitting between them. The CDR3 nucleotides are TGTGCCAGTTCGACAGCCCGACTCAACACAGATACGCAGTATTTT. As protein: CASSTARLNTDTQYF.

This chain joins TRBV28 and TRBJ1-1; TRBD1 might be the D (5 bases). Germline CDR1 and CDR2: MDHEN and SYDVKM. The CDR3 totals 12 residues. The germline V and J ends were trimmed by 4 bases and 5 bases, with 8 bases remaining between them. CDR3 in amino acids: CASSSGWTEAFF. The CDR3 bases are TGTGCCAGCAGTTCAGGGTGGACTGAAGCTTTCTTT. The full variable domain, rest sourced from reference TRBV28 and TRBJ1-1, is DVKVTQSSRYLVKRTGEKVFLECVQDMDHENMFWYRQDPGLGLRLIYFSYDVKMKEKGDIPEGYSVSREKKERFSLILESASTNQTSMYLCASSSGWTEAFFGQGTRLTVV.

V is TRBV28 and J is TRBJ2-7; 7 bases match TRBD2. Germline V gene data show CDR1 as MDHEN and CDR2 as SYDVKM. This CDR3 has 15 amino acids. V was pared by 6 bases and J by 3 bases, with 11 bases of the junction left unmatched. Written as DNA, the CDR3 is TGTGCCAGCAGCTCTCCCGGGGGGTCCCTCTACGAGCAGTACTTC. Protein product: CASSSPGGSLYEQYF.

The chain uses TRBV5-1 and TRBJ2-2, with TRBD1 identical over 7 bases. The CDR3 length is 15 residues. Per the germline V gene, CDR1 is SGHRS and CDR2 is YFSETQ. V trimming: 2 bases; J trimming: 5 bases; junction bases outside the gene matches: 6. Written as DNA, the CDR3 is TGCGCCAGCAGCTTTGCAGAGGGGGCTACCGGGGAGCTGTTTTTT. This encodes CASSFAEGATGELFF.

J is TRBJ1-5 and V is TRBV18, with a tentative D call TRBD1 (5 bases). V gave up 2 bases and J gave up 7 bases, with 18 bases separating them. Per the germline V gene, CDR1 is KGHSH and CDR2 is LQKENI. The CDR3 spans 16 residues. The CDR3 DNA sequence: TGTGCCAGCTCACCAAAAGAGAAGGGGAGCGGGCAGCCCCAGCATTTT. It encodes CASSPKEKGSGQPQHF.

The chain recombines TRBV5-1 with TRBJ1-1; D gene ambiguous. Germline lookup yields CDR1 SGHRS and CDR2 YFSETQ. The CDR3 is made up of 15 amino acids. V lost 0 bases, J lost 4 bases, and 13 bases lay in between. As DNA, the CDR3 is TGCGCCAGCAGCTTGGTAACGGGGAGCAGCACTGAAGCTTTCTTT. It encodes CASSLVTGSSTEAFF.

The chain couples TRBV2 to TRBJ1-5; 7 bases are shared with TRBD1. Germline trimming cut 2 bases from V and 7 bases from J; bases unmatched to any gene: 5. Germline CDR1 and CDR2: SNHLY and FYNNEI. This CDR3 is 14 amino acids long. CDR3 region: CASSEWDRRQPQHF. CDR3 bases: TGTGCCAGCAGTGAATGGGACAGAAGACAGCCCCAGCATTTT.

CDR3 in amino acids: CASSPSGGRDTQYF. Here the CDR3 DNA reads TGTGCCAGTAGTCCTAGCGGGGGAAGAGATACGCAGTATTTT. The gene calls are TRBV19 and TRBJ2-3; TRBD2 aligns across 10 bases. CDR1 and CDR2 (germline): LNHDA, SQIVND (reference sequence). Trimming cost V 5 bases and J 5 bases; bases outside gene matches: 4. This CDR3 region has 14 residues.

This sequence joins TRBV2 and TRBJ2-2; 12 bases fit TRBD1. The germline V gene encodes CDR1 SNHLY and CDR2 FYNNEI. The CDR3 is made up of 16 amino acids. The V segment lost 6 bases and the J segment 8 bases; nucleotides outside the gene matches: 10. The CDR3 loop reads CASRAGTGGPGGELFF. CDR3 nucleotides: TGTGCCAGCAGAGCCGGGACAGGGGGCCCTGGGGGGGAGCTGTTTTTT.

This chain uses TRBV2 with TRBJ2-7, with TRBD2 matching 16 bases. CDR1 and CDR2 (germline): SNHLY, FYNNEI. The CDR3 is made up of 18 amino acids. After removal of 3 bases from V and 2 bases from J, the junction contained 7 bases not matched to a gene. CDR3 DNA sequence: TGTGCCAGCAGTGACGGGACTAGCGGGAGGGCCGTTCCCTACGAGCAGTACTTC. Amino acid sequence: CASSDGTSGRAVPYEQYF.

The chain is built from TRBV4-1 and TRBJ2-6; weak D call: TRBD2 (6 bases). Germline CDR1 reads MGHRA; CDR2 reads YSYEKL. This CDR3 region has 21 residues. Trimming pared 0 bases from V and 2 bases from J, leaving 23 bases between. CDR3 amino acids: CASSQDGGTGRENTGANVLTF. The DNA of the CDR3 is TGCGCCAGCAGCCAAGATGGCGGGACGGGCAGGGAGAATACTGGGGCCAACGTCCTGACTTTC.

The chain links TRBV5-1 to TRBJ2-2; weak D call: TRBD1 (6 bases). Germline V gene sequence: CDR1 SGHRS, CDR2 YFSETQ. This CDR3 has 16 residues. Trimming stripped 4 bases from V and 0 bases from J, with 13 bases between. CDR3 amino acids: CASSNRDITNTGELFF. CDR3 nucleotides: TGCGCCAGCAGCAACCGGGACATCACGAACACCGGGGAGCTGTTTTTT.